The 25 T cell receptor beta chains below all came from one sample that was sequenced in a study of blood T cell repertoires in COVID-19. Here immunoSEQ multiplex PCR was the method, and the copy in TCRdb shows in-frame clones only, minus some. The profile shows 95,000 to 150,000 clones, 65% to 90% of them singletons. The sequenced sample was peripheral blood. The receptors here all came from a human donor in a cohort sampled during active COVID-19.

The V call is TRBV2, the J call TRBJ1-3; no firm D call. V was cut by 3 bases and J by 4 bases, with 4 bases left in between. CDR3 size: 12 residues. Germline loops: CDR1 SNHLY, CDR2 FYNNEI. CDR3 in DNA: TGTGCCAGCAGTGACGTGGGAAACACCATATATTTT. Its translation: CASSDVGNTIYF.

This chain connects TRBV7-2 to TRBJ1-1; D perhaps matches TRBD1 (5 bases). Trimming left V 2 bases short and J 0 bases short, with 13 bases between. Per the germline V gene, CDR1 is SGHTA and CDR2 is FQGNSA. CDR3 size: 16 residues. The CDR3 region is CASSLSGHGVNTEAFF. The CDR3 nucleotides read TGTGCCAGCAGCTTATCAGGGCACGGCGTGAACACTGAAGCTTTCTTT.

The J gene is TRBJ1-5, the V gene TRBV10-3; a possible D gene is TRBD1 (6 bases). This CDR3 is built from 14 residues. The germline V gene encodes CDR1 ENHRY and CDR2 SYGVKD. Deletions cut 7 bases from V and 5 bases from J, with 15 bases between. The CDR3 coding sequence is TGTGCCATCATTCTAAGGACAGAAGATCAGCCCCAGCATTTT. Translating gives CAIILRTEDQPQHF.

J is TRBJ2-3 and V is TRBV5-1; weak D call: TRBD1 (6 bases). The CDR3 has 15 residues. V was cut by 4 bases and J by 0 bases, with 12 bases left in between. Germline V CDR1 and CDR2: SGHRS, YFSETQ. The CDR3 DNA reads TGCGCCAGCAGCCCTCGGACAGCTAGCACAGATACGCAGTATTTT. It is translated as CASSPRTASTDTQYF.

The gene calls are TRBV7-2 and TRBJ2-1; 12 bases line up with TRBD2. The CDR3 is 16 amino acids. The V gene's germline CDR1 is SGHTA and CDR2 FQGNSA. V gave up 5 bases and J gave up 8 bases; unmatched junction bases: 10. Here the CDR3 DNA reads TGTGCCAGCAGCCGCTCACTAGCGGGGGGCCGAGATGAGCAGTTCTTC. Its translation: CASSRSLAGGRDEQFF.

The sample holds a few counts of this clone. The V gene is TRBV6-6, the J gene TRBJ2-1; no firm D call. Germline assignment: CDR1 MNHNY and CDR2 SVGAGI (reference sequence). This CDR3 contains 12 residues. V shed 6 bases and J shed 4 bases, with 7 bases lying between them. CDR3 amino acids: CASSEAYNEQFF. DNA for the CDR3: TGTGCCAGCAGCGAGGCATACAATGAGCAGTTCTTC.

CDR3 DNA sequence: TGCGCCAGCAGCTTGGAGGGAACAGGGATCTATGGCTACACCTTC. Its translation: CASSLEGTGIYGYTF. V gene TRBV5-1 combines with J gene TRBJ1-2; TRBD1 is a possible D gene (6 bases). The V end lost 0 bases, the J end lost 4 bases, and 13 bases lay between the germline ends. The CDR3 contains 15 residues. Germline V CDR1 and CDR2: SGHRS, YFSETQ.

The rearrangement uses TRBV5-1 and TRBJ1-2; tentatively, D is TRBD1 (6 bases). Trimming removed 4 bases from V and 2 bases from J, with 15 bases in between. The CDR3 sequence is 15 residues long. Germline values: CDR1 SGHRS, CDR2 YFSETQ. The CDR3 sequence: CASSMTGGTNYGYTF. The DNA for the CDR3 is TGCGCCAGCAGCATGACAGGTGGGACCAACTATGGCTACACCTTC.

The chain carries TRBV19 and TRBJ1-1, with no clear D. Trimming removed 8 bases at V and 8 bases at J, with 15 bases between. The CDR3 runs 12 residues. Germline loops: CDR1 LNHDA, CDR2 SQIVND (reference sequence). CDR3 protein: CASHGRRLEAFF. CDR3 DNA: TGTGCCAGTCACGGGAGGAGGTTAGAAGCTTTCTTT.

This rearrangement joins TRBV7-9 to TRBJ2-5; 10 bases agree with TRBD1. The CDR3 spans 14 residues. Germline V lookup: CDR1 SEHNR, CDR2 FQNEAQ (reference sequence). Trimming took 4 bases from V and 4 from J; bases not matched to a gene: 3. The CDR3 region is CASSSGTGVETQYF. Here the CDR3 DNA reads TGTGCCAGCAGCTCCGGGACAGGGGTAGAGACCCAGTACTTC.

This chain joins TRBV10-2 and TRBJ2-3, with 10 bases matching TRBD1. The CDR3 contains 15 residues. CDR1 is WSHSY and CDR2 is SAAADI in the germline V gene. V shed 3 bases, J shed 6 bases, and the junction held 6 bases outside the gene matches. The CDR3 here is CASSDIGQGVDTQYF. CDR3 nucleotide sequence: TGCGCCAGCAGTGACATCGGACAGGGGGTTGATACGCAGTATTTT.

The gene calls are TRBV7-2 and TRBJ1-2; 9 bases fit TRBD1. The V gene's germline CDR1 is SGHTA and CDR2 FQGNSA. This CDR3 region has 14 residues. The V and J ends lost 5 bases and 5 bases, in that order; junction bases with no gene match: 6. CDR3 coding DNA: TGTGCCAGCAGCCCCCCCGGGACAGGGTATGGCTACACCTTC. Protein sequence: CASSPPGTGYGYTF.

Ten or more counts support this clone. The rearrangement links TRBV3-1 (or the pseudogene TRBV3-2) to TRBJ2-7; 11 bases are a match to TRBD2. This CDR3 region has 15 residues. The trim removed 1 base at V and 7 bases at J, leaving 6 bases unmatched. The germline CDR1 and CDR2 sequences are LGHDT and YNNKEL (reference sequence). CDR3 nucleotide sequence: TGTGCCAGCAGCCAAGTAGCGGGGGGGCGGGTAGAGCAGTACTTC. Its translation: CASSQVAGGRVEQYF.

The CDR3: CASSYLGLTDTQYF. The CDR3 coding sequence is TGTGCCAGCAGTTATCTCGGACTTACAGATACGCAGTATTTT. The chain combines TRBV6-2 or TRBV6-3 with TRBJ2-3; perhaps TRBD2 as D (5 bases). Trimming shortened V by 3 bases and J by 3 bases, and 10 bases separated the two germline ends. CDR1 is MNHEY, CDR2 SVGEGT, per germline. This CDR3 has 14 amino acids.

The rearrangement uses TRBV2 and TRBJ2-7; 9 bases line up with TRBD2. The CDR3 extends over 15 amino acids. The trim removed 5 bases at V and 0 bases at J, leaving 5 bases unmatched. The germline CDR1 and CDR2 sequences are SNHLY and FYNNEI. CDR3 amino acids: CASSILAGRSYEQYF. The CDR3 nucleotides read TGTGCCAGCAGTATCCTAGCGGGGCGCTCCTACGAGCAGTACTTC.

The chain has TRBV10-2 and TRBJ2-3; a weak D match, TRBD2 (6 bases). Germline loops: CDR1 WSHSY, CDR2 SAAADI. Trimming shortened V by 9 bases and J by 3 bases, and 10 bases separated the two germline ends. This CDR3 comprises 12 residues. The CDR3 protein is CASSGETDTQYF. The CDR3 DNA reads as TGCGCCAGTTCGGGGGAAACAGATACGCAGTATTTT.

The J gene is TRBJ1-1, the V gene TRBV9; D remains ambiguous. The ends were cut back, 3 bases at V and 3 bases at J, with 18 bases in the middle. Germline loops: CDR1 SGDLS, CDR2 YYNGEE. The CDR3 extends over 16 amino acids. CDR3 residues: CASSAPPNSADTEAFF. Here the CDR3 DNA reads TGTGCCAGCAGCGCCCCCCCAAACTCGGCGGACACTGAAGCTTTCTTT.

CDR3 region: CASSLAGTVATGELFF. The CDR3 region has the DNA TGTGCCAGCAGCTTGGCCGGGACAGTGGCCACCGGGGAGCTGTTTTTT. The chain employs TRBV11-1 and TRBJ2-2; TRBD1 aligns across 7 bases. The CDR3 runs to 16 residues. After removal of 3 bases from V and 4 bases from J, the junction contained 8 bases not matched to a gene. Per germline, CDR1 SGHAT and CDR2 FQDESV (reference sequence).

The chain links TRBV6-2 or TRBV6-3 to TRBJ1-6, with unresolved D. Germline CDR1 reads MNHEY; CDR2 reads SVGEGT. The CDR3 is made up of 15 amino acids. Between the trimmed V and J ends, which lost 0 bases and 7 bases, there was a span of 10 bases. As DNA, the CDR3 is TGTGCCAGCAGTTACTCGACGACGAGGAATTCACCCCTCCACTTT. Protein sequence: CASSYSTTRNSPLHF.

The J gene is TRBJ2-2, the V gene TRBV6-5, with a possible D match to TRBD1 (5 bases). The V end lost 7 bases, the J end lost 4 bases, and 10 bases lay between the germline ends. The CDR3 has 13 residues. Looked up from germline, CDR1 is MNHEY and CDR2 is SVGAGI. CDR3 DNA sequence: TGTGCCAGCACAGACAGTCTCACCGGGGAGCTGTTTTTT. This gives the protein CASTDSLTGELFF.

The rearrangement joins TRBV5-1 to TRBJ2-2; D is perhaps TRBD2 (5 bases). V gave up 3 bases and J gave up 5 bases, with 8 bases separating them. Germline V lookup: CDR1 SGHRS, CDR2 YFSETQ. The CDR3 length is 13 residues. The CDR3 loop is CASSWSGTGELFF. The CDR3 region has the DNA TGCGCCAGCAGCTGGAGCGGTACCGGGGAGCTGTTTTTT.

The V gene is TRBV5-1, the J gene TRBJ2-7; D is perhaps TRBD1 (5 bases). The V gene lost 2 bases and the J gene lost 5 bases, with 11 bases spanning the gap. The CDR3 is made up of 13 amino acids. The V gene's germline CDR1 is SGHRS and CDR2 YFSETQ. The CDR3 DNA is TGCGCCAGCAGCTTTCAGGGCGGTGACGAGCAGTACTTC. Its protein product is CASSFQGGDEQYF.

This clone came up many times. This chain uses TRBV5-4 with TRBJ2-3; 7 bases are shared with TRBD1. The CDR3 loop spans 15 amino acids. J lost 1 base, V lost 0 bases, and 2 bases had no gene match. From germline, CDR1 is SGHNT and CDR2 YYREEE (reference sequence). CDR3 sequence: CASSLGDSRTDTQYF. CDR3 in DNA: TGTGCCAGCAGCTTGGGGGACAGCCGCACAGATACGCAGTATTTT.

This rearrangement joins TRBV7-2 to TRBJ1-5; 8 bases fit TRBD1. The germline CDR1 and CDR2 sequences are SGHTA and FQGNSA. The V segment lost 3 bases and the J segment 2 bases; nucleotides outside the gene matches: 3. This CDR3 has 15 residues. This CDR3 is CASSFGTGGNQPQHF. Written as DNA, the CDR3 is TGTGCCAGCAGCTTTGGGACAGGAGGCAATCAGCCCCAGCATTTT.

The chain recombines TRBV3-1 (or the pseudogene TRBV3-2) with TRBJ2-3; the D is unclear. The CDR3 contains 13 residues. Germline loops: CDR1 LGHDT, CDR2 YNNKEL (reference sequence). Trimming removed 0 bases from V and 7 bases from J, with 8 bases in between. The CDR3 protein is CASSQEFGYTQYF. The CDR3 DNA reads as TGTGCCAGCAGCCAAGAATTTGGCTATACGCAGTATTTT.